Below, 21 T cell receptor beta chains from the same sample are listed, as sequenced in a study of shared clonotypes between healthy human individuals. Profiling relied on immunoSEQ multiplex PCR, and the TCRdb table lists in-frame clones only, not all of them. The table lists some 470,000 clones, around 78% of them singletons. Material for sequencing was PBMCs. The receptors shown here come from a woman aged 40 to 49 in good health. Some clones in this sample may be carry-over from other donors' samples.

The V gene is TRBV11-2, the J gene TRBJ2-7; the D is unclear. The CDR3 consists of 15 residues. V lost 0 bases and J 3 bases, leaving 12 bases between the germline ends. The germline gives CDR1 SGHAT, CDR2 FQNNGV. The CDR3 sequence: CASSLDPASFYEQYF. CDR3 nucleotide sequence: TGTGCCAGCAGCTTAGACCCCGCCAGCTTCTACGAGCAGTACTTC.

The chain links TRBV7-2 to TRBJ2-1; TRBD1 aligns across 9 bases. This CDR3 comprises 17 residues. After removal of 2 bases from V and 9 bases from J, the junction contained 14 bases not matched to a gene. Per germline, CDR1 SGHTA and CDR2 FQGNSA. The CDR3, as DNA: TGTGCCAGCAGCTTAAATGGCGGACAGGGGATTAGGGGTGAGCAGTTCTTC. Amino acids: CASSLNGGQGIRGEQFF.

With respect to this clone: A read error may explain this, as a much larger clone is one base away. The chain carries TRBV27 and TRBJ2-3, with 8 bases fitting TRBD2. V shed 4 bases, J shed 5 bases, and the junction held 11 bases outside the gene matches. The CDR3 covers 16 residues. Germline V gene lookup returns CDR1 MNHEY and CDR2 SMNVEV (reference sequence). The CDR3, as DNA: TGTGCCAGCAGTTGGACTGGCGGGGGGCTCGGAGATACGCAGTATTTT. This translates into CASSWTGGGLGDTQYF.

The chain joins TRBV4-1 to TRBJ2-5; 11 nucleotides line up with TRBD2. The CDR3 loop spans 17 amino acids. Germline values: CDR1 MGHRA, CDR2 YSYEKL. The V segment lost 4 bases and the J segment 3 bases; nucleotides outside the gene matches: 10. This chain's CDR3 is CASSPLGLAERKETQYF. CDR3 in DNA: TGCGCCAGCAGCCCCTTGGGACTAGCGGAGAGGAAAGAGACCCAGTACTTC.

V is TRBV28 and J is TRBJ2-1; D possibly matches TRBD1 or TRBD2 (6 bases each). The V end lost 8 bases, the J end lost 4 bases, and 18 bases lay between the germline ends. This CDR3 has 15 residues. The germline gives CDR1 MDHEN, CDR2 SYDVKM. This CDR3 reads CASRRGEGHYNEQFF. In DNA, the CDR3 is TGTGCCAGCCGTAGGGGGGAAGGTCATTACAATGAGCAGTTCTTC.

The CDR3 DNA sequence: TGTGCCAGCAGTTATGGACAGGGGGTCGTGAACACTGAAGCTTTCTTT. It is translated as CASSYGQGVVNTEAFF. V and J are TRBV6-5 and TRBJ1-1; 10 bases match TRBD1. The V segment lost 3 bases and the J segment 0 bases; nucleotides outside the gene matches: 4. CDR3 length equals 16 residues. Germline-derived CDR1 and CDR2 are MNHEY and SVGAGI.

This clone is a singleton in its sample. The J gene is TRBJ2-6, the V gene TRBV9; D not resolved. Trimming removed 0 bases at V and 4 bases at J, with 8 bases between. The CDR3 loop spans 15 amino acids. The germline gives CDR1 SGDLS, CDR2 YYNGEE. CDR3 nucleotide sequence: TGTGCCAGCAGCGTAGAGACTCCAGGGGCCAACGTCCTGACTTTC. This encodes CASSVETPGANVLTF.

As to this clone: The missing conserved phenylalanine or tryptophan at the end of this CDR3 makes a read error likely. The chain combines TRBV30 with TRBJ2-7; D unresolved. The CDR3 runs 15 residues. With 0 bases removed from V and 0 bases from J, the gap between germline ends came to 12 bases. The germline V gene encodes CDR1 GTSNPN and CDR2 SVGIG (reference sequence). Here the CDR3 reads CAWSVGQVISYEQYL. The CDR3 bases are TGTGCCTGGAGTGTAGGGCAGGTCATCTCCTACGAGCAGTACCTC.

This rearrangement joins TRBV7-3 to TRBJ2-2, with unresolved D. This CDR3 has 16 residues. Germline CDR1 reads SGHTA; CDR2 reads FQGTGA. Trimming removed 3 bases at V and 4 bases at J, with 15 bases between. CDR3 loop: CASSLEAAMGTGELFF. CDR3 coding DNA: TGTGCCAGCAGCTTGGAAGCTGCCATGGGCACCGGGGAGCTGTTTTTT.

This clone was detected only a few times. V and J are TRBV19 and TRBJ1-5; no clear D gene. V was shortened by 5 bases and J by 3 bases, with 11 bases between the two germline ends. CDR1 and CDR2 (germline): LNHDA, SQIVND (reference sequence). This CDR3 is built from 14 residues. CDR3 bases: TGTGCCAGTAGTGCTATGACATACAATCAGCCCCAGCATTTT. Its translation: CASSAMTYNQPQHF.

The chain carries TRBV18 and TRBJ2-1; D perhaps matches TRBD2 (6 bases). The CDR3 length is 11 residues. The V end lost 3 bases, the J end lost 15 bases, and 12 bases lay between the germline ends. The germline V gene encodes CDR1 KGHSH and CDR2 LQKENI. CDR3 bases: TGTGCCAGCTCACCGGGCTCCGGGGGGTTCTTC. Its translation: CASSPGSGGFF. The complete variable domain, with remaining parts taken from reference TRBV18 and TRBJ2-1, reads NAGVMQNPRHLVRRRGQEARLRCSPMKGHSHVYWYRQLPEEGLKFMVYLQKENIIDESGMPKERFSAEFPKEGPSILRIQQVVRGDSAAYFCASSPGSGGFFGPGTRLTVL.

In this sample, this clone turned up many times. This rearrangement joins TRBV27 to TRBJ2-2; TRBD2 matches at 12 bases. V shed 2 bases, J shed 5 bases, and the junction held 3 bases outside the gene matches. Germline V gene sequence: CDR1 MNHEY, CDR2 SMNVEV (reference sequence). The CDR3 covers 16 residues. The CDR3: CASSLLAGGLTGELFF. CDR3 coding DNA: TGTGCCAGCAGTTTACTAGCGGGAGGGCTTACCGGGGAGCTGTTTTTT.

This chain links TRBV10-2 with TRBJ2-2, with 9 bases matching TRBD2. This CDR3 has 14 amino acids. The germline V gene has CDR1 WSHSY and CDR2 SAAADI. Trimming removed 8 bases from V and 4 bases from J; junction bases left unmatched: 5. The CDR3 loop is CASLSGSFTGELFF. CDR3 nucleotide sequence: TGCGCCAGCCTTAGCGGGAGCTTCACCGGGGAGCTGTTTTTT.

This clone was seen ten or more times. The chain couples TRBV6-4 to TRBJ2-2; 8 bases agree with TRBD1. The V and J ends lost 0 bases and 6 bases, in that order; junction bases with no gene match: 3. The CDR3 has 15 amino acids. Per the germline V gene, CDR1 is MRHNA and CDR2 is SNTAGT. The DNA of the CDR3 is TGTGCCAGCAGTGACTCCCAGGGGGCCCCCGGGGAGCTGTTTTTT. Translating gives CASSDSQGAPGELFF.

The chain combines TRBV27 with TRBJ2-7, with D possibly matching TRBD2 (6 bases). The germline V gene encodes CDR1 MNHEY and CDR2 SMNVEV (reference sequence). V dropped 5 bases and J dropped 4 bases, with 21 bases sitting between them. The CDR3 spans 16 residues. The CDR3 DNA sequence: TGTGCCAGCAGTATGGGGGGAAGTAGAGCTGGGTACGAGCAGTACTTC. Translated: CASSMGGSRAGYEQYF.

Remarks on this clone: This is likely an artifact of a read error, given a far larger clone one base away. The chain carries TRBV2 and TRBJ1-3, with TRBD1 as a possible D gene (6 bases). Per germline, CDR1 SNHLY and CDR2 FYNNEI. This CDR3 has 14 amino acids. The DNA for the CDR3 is TGTGCCAGCTTCTTGTCCCGGGACACCGGGGAGCTGCTTTTT. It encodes CASFLSRDTGELLF.

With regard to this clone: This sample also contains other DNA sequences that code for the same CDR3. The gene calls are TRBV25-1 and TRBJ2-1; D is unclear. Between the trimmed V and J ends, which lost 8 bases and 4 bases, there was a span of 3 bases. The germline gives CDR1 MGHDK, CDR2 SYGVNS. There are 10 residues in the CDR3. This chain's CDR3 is CASGYNEQFF. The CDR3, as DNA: TGTGCCAGCGGTTACAATGAGCAGTTCTTC. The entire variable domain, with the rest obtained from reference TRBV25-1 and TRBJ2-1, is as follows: EADIYQTPRYLVIGTGKKITLECSQTMGHDKMYWYQQDPGMELHLIHYSYGVNSTEKGDLSSESTVSRIRTEHFPLTLESARPSHTSQYLCASGYNEQFFGPGTRLTVL.

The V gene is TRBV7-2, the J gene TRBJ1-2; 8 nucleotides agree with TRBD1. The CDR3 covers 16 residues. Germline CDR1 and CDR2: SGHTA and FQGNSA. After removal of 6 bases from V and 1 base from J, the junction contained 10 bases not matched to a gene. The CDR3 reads CASRSNTGGYNYGYTF. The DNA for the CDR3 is TGTGCCAGCAGATCAAACACAGGGGGTTATAACTATGGCTACACCTTC. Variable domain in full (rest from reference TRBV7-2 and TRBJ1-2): GAGVSQSPSNKVTEKGKDVELRCDPISGHTALYWYRQSLGQGLEFLIYFQGNSAPDKSGLPSDRFSAERTGGSVSTLTIQRTQQEDSAVYLCASRSNTGGYNYGYTFGSGTRLTVV.

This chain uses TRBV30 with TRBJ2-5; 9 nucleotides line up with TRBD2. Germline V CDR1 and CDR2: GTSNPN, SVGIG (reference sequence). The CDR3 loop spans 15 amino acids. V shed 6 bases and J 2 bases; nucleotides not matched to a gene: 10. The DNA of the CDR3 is TGTGCCTGCCGAAGGGGAAGCGGGAGGCAAGAGACCCAGTACTTC. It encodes CACRRGSGRQETQYF. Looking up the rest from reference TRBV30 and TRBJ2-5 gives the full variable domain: SQTIHQWPATLVQPVGSPLSLECTVEGTSNPNLYWYRQAAGRGLQLLFYSVGIGQISSEVPQNLSASRPQDRQFILSSKKLLLSDSGFYLCACRRGSGRQETQYFGPGTRLLVL.

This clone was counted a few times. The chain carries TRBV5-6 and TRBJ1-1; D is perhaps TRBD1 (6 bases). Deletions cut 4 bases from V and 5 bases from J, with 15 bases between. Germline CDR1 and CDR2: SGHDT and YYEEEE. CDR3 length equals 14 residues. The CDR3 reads CASSLSPTGTEAFF. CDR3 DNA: TGTGCCAGCAGCCTTTCCCCCACAGGGACTGAAGCTTTCTTT.

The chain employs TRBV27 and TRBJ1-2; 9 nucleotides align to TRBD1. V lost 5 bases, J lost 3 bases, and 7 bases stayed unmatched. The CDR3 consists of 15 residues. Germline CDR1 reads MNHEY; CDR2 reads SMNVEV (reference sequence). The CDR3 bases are TGTGCCAGCAGTCCCCGGACAGGGGCCTACTATGGCTACACCTTC. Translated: CASSPRTGAYYGYTF.